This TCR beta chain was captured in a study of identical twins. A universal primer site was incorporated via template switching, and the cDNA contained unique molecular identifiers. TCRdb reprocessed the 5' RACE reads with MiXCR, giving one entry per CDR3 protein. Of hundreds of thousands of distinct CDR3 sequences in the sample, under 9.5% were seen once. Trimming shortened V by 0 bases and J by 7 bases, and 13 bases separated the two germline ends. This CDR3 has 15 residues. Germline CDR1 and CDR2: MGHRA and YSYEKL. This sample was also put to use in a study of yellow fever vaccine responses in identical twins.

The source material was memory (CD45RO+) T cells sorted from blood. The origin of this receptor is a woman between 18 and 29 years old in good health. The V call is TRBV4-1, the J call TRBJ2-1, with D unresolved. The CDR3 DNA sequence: TGCGCCAGCAGCCAAGATCGGGCCCCTAGAAATGAGCAGTTCTTC. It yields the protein CASSQDRAPRNEQFF.